A selection of T cell receptor beta chains follows, all from one sample in a study of radiotherapy plus CTLA-4 blockade in lung cancer. Using immunoSEQ multiplex PCR, the repertoire was profiled, and TCRdb retains in-frame clones only, with some absent. This sample has tens of thousands of clones, with 80% to 85% found just once. Sequencing was performed on peripheral blood, taken from a patient treated with radiotherapy plus ipilimumab. The receptor set was obtained from a human donor with non-small cell lung cancer who had stable disease on radiotherapy plus ipilimumab. CDR3s include the opening cysteine and the closing phenylalanine or tryptophan. A D gene is named only where the DNA matches it firmly. Some rows mark clone size as missing; the rest say once, few, many or name a class of expanded clone.

D gene: .
J gene: TRBJ1-6
V gene: TRBV2
clone size: .
CDR3 DNA: TGTGCCAGCAGTGAATTTGGAGGGGTTAATTCACCCCTCCACTTT
CDR3 protein: CASSEFGGVNSPLHF

D gene: .
J gene: TRBJ1-5
V gene: TRBV10-2
clone size: .
CDR3 DNA: TGCGCCAGCAGTGAGACAGGGAGCGATCAGCCCCAGCATTTT
CDR3 protein: CASSETGSDQPQHF

D gene: TRBD2
J gene: TRBJ2-7
V gene: TRBV19
clone size: .
CDR3 DNA: TGTGCCAGTAGTCGGCTAGCAGCGGGGAACGACTACGAGCAGTACTTC
CDR3 protein: CASSRLAAGNDYEQYF

D gene: .
J gene: TRBJ2-5
V gene: TRBV29-1
clone size: .
CDR3 DNA: TGCAGCGTTCGGGAGTGGACTGGAGAAGAGACCCAGTACTTC
CDR3 protein: CSVREWTGEETQYF

D gene: .
J gene: TRBJ2-7
V gene: TRBV7-9
clone size: .
CDR3 DNA: TGTGCCAGCAGCTTAGGAAGGCAGGAGAGTCACGAGCAGTACTTC
CDR3 protein: CASSLGRQESHEQYF

D gene: .
J gene: TRBJ2-1
V gene: TRBV27
clone size: .
CDR3 DNA: TGTGCCAGCAGTCCCCCGAGGGGAAGACTGTTCTTC
CDR3 protein: CASSPPRGRLFF

D gene: TRBD2
J gene: TRBJ2-5
V gene: TRBV6-5
clone size: .
CDR3 DNA: TGTGCCAGCAGTACCCCGGGGGGAGGAGAGACCCAGTACTTC
CDR3 protein: CASSTPGGGETQYF

D gene: TRBD1
J gene: TRBJ1-5
V gene: TRBV6-6
clone size: few
CDR3 DNA: TGTGCCAGCAGTCCGGACAGGGACGATCAGCCCCAGCATTTT
CDR3 protein: CASSPDRDDQPQHF

D gene: .
J gene: TRBJ1-6
V gene: TRBV4-1
clone size: .
CDR3 DNA: TGCGCCAGCAGCCAGGAGGGGAGGGATGCGTCCTATAATTCACCCCTCCACTTT
CDR3 protein: CASSQEGRDASYNSPLHF

D gene: .
J gene: TRBJ2-5
V gene: TRBV11-2
clone size: .
CDR3 DNA: TGTGCCAGCAGCGCCGGACTCATTGAGACCCAGTACTTC
CDR3 protein: CASSAGLIETQYF

D gene: .
J gene: TRBJ2-7
V gene: TRBV25-1
clone size: .
CDR3 DNA: TGTGCCAGCAGTGCAAGAGGGCAGCTCTACGAGCAGTACTTC
CDR3 protein: CASSARGQLYEQYF

D gene: TRBD2
J gene: TRBJ2-5
V gene: TRBV19
clone size: .
CDR3 DNA: TGTGCCAGTAGTATCGGGAGGTCGGAGACCCAGTACTTC
CDR3 protein: CASSIGRSETQYF

D gene: TRBD1
J gene: TRBJ1-2
V gene: TRBV6-1
clone size: few
CDR3 DNA: TGTGCCAGCAGTGCAATACGGACAGGGGGCGGCTATGGCTACACCTTC
CDR3 protein: CASSAIRTGGGYGYTF

D gene: TRBD2
J gene: TRBJ2-1
V gene: TRBV6-5
clone size: once
CDR3 DNA: TGTGCCAGCAGCCCTACTAGCGGGAGCCACAATGAGCAGTTCTTC
CDR3 protein: CASSPTSGSHNEQFF

D gene: TRBD1
J gene: TRBJ1-3
V gene: TRBV27
clone size: .
CDR3 DNA: TGTGCCAGCAGTGAAACGACAGGGGCGGGAAACACCATATATTTT
CDR3 protein: CASSETTGAGNTIYF

D gene: TRBD1
J gene: TRBJ2-2
V gene: TRBV28
clone size: once
CDR3 DNA: TGTGCCTCCCGAGGACAGGGGGCTGAGACCGGGGAGCTGTTTTTT
CDR3 protein: CASRGQGAETGELFF

D gene: .
J gene: TRBJ2-3
V gene: TRBV18
clone size: .
CDR3 DNA: TGTGCCAGCTCACAGGGGAGCACAGATACGCAGTATTTT
CDR3 protein: CASSQGSTDTQYF

D gene: .
J gene: TRBJ2-2
V gene: TRBV9
clone size: .
CDR3 DNA: TGTGCCAGCAGCGTAGCCCGGGACACCGGGGAGCTGTTTTTT
CDR3 protein: CASSVARDTGELFF

D gene: TRBD2
J gene: TRBJ2-3
V gene: TRBV5-3
clone size: .
CDR3 DNA: TGTGCCAGAAGCTCCTTAGCGGGGGAAAGCACAGATACGCAGTATTTT
CDR3 protein: CARSSLAGESTDTQYF

D gene: .
J gene: TRBJ1-4
V gene: TRBV6-5
clone size: .
CDR3 DNA: TGTGCCAGCAGTCCTCTGACAGGACTTAATGAAAAACTGTTTTTT
CDR3 protein: CASSPLTGLNEKLFF

D gene: TRBD2
J gene: TRBJ2-1
V gene: TRBV4-1
clone size: .
CDR3 DNA: TGCGCCAGCAGTCCAGACTTAGCGGGAGGAATCAATGAGCAGTTCTTC
CDR3 protein: CASSPDLAGGINEQFF

D gene: TRBD2
J gene: TRBJ2-2
V gene: TRBV7-6
clone size: .
CDR3 DNA: TGTGCCAGCAGTCTTAGCGGGACAACCACCGGGGAGCTGTTTTTT
CDR3 protein: CASSLSGTTTGELFF

D gene: .
J gene: TRBJ2-5
V gene: TRBV5-8
clone size: .
CDR3 DNA: TGTGCCAGCAGCTTGGTGCAGGCCTGGGGTTATCCAGAGACCCAGTACTTC
CDR3 protein: CASSLVQAWGYPETQYF

D gene: .
J gene: TRBJ2-3
V gene: TRBV13
clone size: .
CDR3 DNA: TGTGCCAGCAGCTTAGCAGAGTGGGATACGCAGTATTTT
CDR3 protein: CASSLAEWDTQYF

D gene: TRBD1
J gene: TRBJ1-6
V gene: TRBV4-2
clone size: few
CDR3 DNA: TGTGCCAGCAGCCAAGAGGAAGGGACAGGGAATTCACCCCTCCACTTT
CDR3 protein: CASSQEEGTGNSPLHF

D gene: TRBD1
J gene: TRBJ1-4
V gene: TRBV7-8
clone size: .
CDR3 DNA: TGTGCCAGCACCCGATCGGGACAGGGGGAAAAACTGTTTTTT
CDR3 protein: CASTRSGQGEKLFF

D gene: TRBD1
J gene: TRBJ1-1
V gene: TRBV30
clone size: .
CDR3 DNA: TGTGCCTGGAGTGTACGGACAGGGAGGAGCACTGAAGCTTTCTTT
CDR3 protein: CAWSVRTGRSTEAFF

D gene: .
J gene: TRBJ1-6
V gene: TRBV30
clone size: .
CDR3 DNA: TGTGCCTGGGAAAGGGTAAATTCACCCCTCCACTTT
CDR3 protein: CAWERVNSPLHF

D gene: .
J gene: TRBJ2-2
V gene: TRBV5-1
clone size: .
CDR3 DNA: TGCGCCAGCAGCTCCACTGGGACAAGGAACACCGGGGAGCTGTTTTTT
CDR3 protein: CASSSTGTRNTGELFF

D gene: .
J gene: TRBJ2-7
V gene: TRBV6-1
clone size: .
CDR3 DNA: TGTGCCAGCAGTGAAGCCGGAGGGTTCTCCTACGAGCAGTACTTC
CDR3 protein: CASSEAGGFSYEQYF

D gene: TRBD1
J gene: TRBJ2-1
V gene: TRBV7-8
clone size: .
CDR3 DNA: TGTGCCAGCACCCGTTGGACAGGGAGCTCCTACAATGAGCAGTTCTTC
CDR3 protein: CASTRWTGSSYNEQFF

D gene: .
J gene: TRBJ2-7
V gene: TRBV6-1
clone size: .
CDR3 DNA: TGTGCCAGCAGTGTAATAGGACATCTCTACGAGCAGTACTTC
CDR3 protein: CASSVIGHLYEQYF

D gene: TRBD2
J gene: TRBJ2-1
V gene: TRBV7-9
clone size: .
CDR3 DNA: TGTGCCAGCAGCGAAGGACTAGCGGGAGTGTATGCTGAGCAGTTCTTC
CDR3 protein: CASSEGLAGVYAEQFF

D gene: .
J gene: TRBJ2-5
V gene: TRBV11-2
clone size: .
CDR3 DNA: TGTGCCAGCAGCACCGACAGGCAAGAGACCCAGTACTTC
CDR3 protein: CASSTDRQETQYF

D gene: .
J gene: TRBJ1-1
V gene: TRBV11-2
clone size: .
CDR3 DNA: TGTGCCAGCAGCCCTCGGATGGAAGCTGAAGCTTTCTTT
CDR3 protein: CASSPRMEAEAFF

D gene: .
J gene: TRBJ1-6
V gene: TRBV27
clone size: .
CDR3 DNA: TGTGCCAGCAGTTTAACAGGGTATGATTCACCCCTCCACTTT
CDR3 protein: CASSLTGYDSPLHF

D gene: .
J gene: TRBJ1-1
V gene: TRBV29-1
clone size: .
CDR3 DNA: TGCAGCGTTGAAGGGGGGGTGGGGGGCGGCACTGAAGCTTTCTTT
CDR3 protein: CSVEGGVGGGTEAFF

D gene: TRBD1
J gene: TRBJ2-7
V gene: TRBV7-8
clone size: .
CDR3 DNA: TGTGCCAGCAGCAACCGGGACAGGGGGCAAAGAGGTGACGAGCAGTACTTC
CDR3 protein: CASSNRDRGQRGDEQYF

D gene: .
J gene: TRBJ1-2
V gene: TRBV11-1
clone size: .
CDR3 DNA: TGTGCCAGCAGCCCCGGATGGAGCTCCCCAGCTAACTATGGCTACACCTTC
CDR3 protein: CASSPGWSSPANYGYTF

D gene: .
J gene: TRBJ2-5
V gene: TRBV5-1
clone size: .
CDR3 DNA: TGCGCCAGCAGCTTGGCCGGAGGGCAAGAGACCCAGTACTTC
CDR3 protein: CASSLAGGQETQYF

D gene: TRBD1
J gene: TRBJ1-3
V gene: TRBV5-1
clone size: .
CDR3 DNA: TGCGCCAGCAGCTTGGCCGGAGGACAGGGGGCTGGAAACACCATATATTTT
CDR3 protein: CASSLAGGQGAGNTIYF

D gene: .
J gene: TRBJ1-4
V gene: TRBV5-6
clone size: .
CDR3 DNA: TGTGCCAGCAGCCTCCTAGTTCGGGCTAATGAAAAACTGTTTTTT
CDR3 protein: CASSLLVRANEKLFF

D gene: TRBD1
J gene: TRBJ1-1
V gene: TRBV4-1
clone size: few
CDR3 DNA: TGCGCCAGCAGCTCCCGGGACAGGGAAGCTTTCTTT
CDR3 protein: CASSSRDREAFF

D gene: TRBD2
J gene: TRBJ2-1
V gene: TRBV9
clone size: .
CDR3 DNA: TGTGCCAGCAGCTCAACCGGGACTAGCATCAATGAGCAGTTCTTC
CDR3 protein: CASSSTGTSINEQFF

D gene: .
J gene: TRBJ2-2
V gene: TRBV7-3
clone size: .
CDR3 DNA: TGTGCCAGCAGCCCCTTAGCGGTGGTTTTCACCGGGGAGCTGTTTTTT
CDR3 protein: CASSPLAVVFTGELFF

D gene: .
J gene: TRBJ2-1
V gene: TRBV9
clone size: .
CDR3 DNA: TGTGCCAGCAGCGTAGAAGGAGGGGCCTACAATGAGCAGTTCTTC
CDR3 protein: CASSVEGGAYNEQFF

D gene: .
J gene: TRBJ1-2
V gene: TRBV28
clone size: few
CDR3 DNA: TGTGCCAGCAGTTTATCCGGGAGACTGGGTGGTGGCTACACCTTC
CDR3 protein: CASSLSGRLGGGYTF

D gene: .
J gene: TRBJ2-7
V gene: TRBV29-1
clone size: .
CDR3 DNA: TGCAGCGTTGAAGCCTCGGTGGGCGGCGAGCAGTACTTC
CDR3 protein: CSVEASVGGEQYF

D gene: TRBD2
J gene: TRBJ2-3
V gene: TRBV2
clone size: .
CDR3 DNA: TGTGCCAGCAGTGAAGTAGCGGGGGGCACAGATACGCAGTATTTT
CDR3 protein: CASSEVAGGTDTQYF

D gene: TRBD1
J gene: TRBJ2-4
V gene: TRBV27
clone size: .
CDR3 DNA: TGTGCCAGCAGTGTCTATGGACAGGGAATTGGGAACATTCAGTACTTC
CDR3 protein: CASSVYGQGIGNIQYF

D gene: .
J gene: TRBJ1-6
V gene: TRBV10-3
clone size: .
CDR3 DNA: TGTGCCATCAGTGAGTCGAACTTTGGTAATTCACCCCTCCACTTT
CDR3 protein: CAISESNFGNSPLHF

D gene: .
J gene: TRBJ2-3
V gene: TRBV9
clone size: .
CDR3 DNA: TGTGCCAGCAGCACATCCTCTCCTCCAGCGCTCCCTACGCAGTATTTT
CDR3 protein: CASSTSSPPALPTQYF

D gene: .
J gene: TRBJ1-2
V gene: TRBV6-4
clone size: .
CDR3 DNA: TGTGCCAGCAGTGACTCAGGGATGGAGGGCTACACCTTC
CDR3 protein: CASSDSGMEGYTF

D gene: TRBD1
J gene: TRBJ1-4
V gene: TRBV2
clone size: .
CDR3 DNA: TGTGCCAGCAGAGAGGGGGCGGATGAAAAACTGTTTTTT
CDR3 protein: CASREGADEKLFF

D gene: TRBD1
J gene: TRBJ1-1
V gene: TRBV25-1
clone size: once
CDR3 DNA: TGTGCCAGCAGTGTCGGACAGGGGCGAGCTTTCTTT
CDR3 protein: CASSVGQGRAFF

D gene: TRBD1
J gene: TRBJ2-5
V gene: TRBV29-1
clone size: .
CDR3 DNA: TGCAGCGTTGGACAGGGGCCCCCACAAGAGACCCAGTACTTC
CDR3 protein: CSVGQGPPQETQYF

D gene: .
J gene: TRBJ2-3
V gene: TRBV27
clone size: .
CDR3 DNA: TGTGCCAGCAGTTTAACCAGGATGTTTCGAGATACGCAGTATTTT
CDR3 protein: CASSLTRMFRDTQYF

D gene: .
J gene: TRBJ2-1
V gene: TRBV7-9
clone size: .
CDR3 DNA: TGTGCCAGCAGCTTAGCGTGGGCAGGGGATAGTGAGCAGTTCTTC
CDR3 protein: CASSLAWAGDSEQFF

D gene: TRBD2
J gene: TRBJ2-1
V gene: TRBV5-4
clone size: .
CDR3 DNA: TGTGCCAGCAGCCCTAAACTGACTAGCGGGGGATACAATGAGCAGTTCTTC
CDR3 protein: CASSPKLTSGGYNEQFF

D gene: TRBD1
J gene: TRBJ1-4
V gene: TRBV30
clone size: .
CDR3 DNA: TGTGCCTGGAGTGTAGACGACAGGGGGTGGAAACTGTTTTTT
CDR3 protein: CAWSVDDRGWKLFF